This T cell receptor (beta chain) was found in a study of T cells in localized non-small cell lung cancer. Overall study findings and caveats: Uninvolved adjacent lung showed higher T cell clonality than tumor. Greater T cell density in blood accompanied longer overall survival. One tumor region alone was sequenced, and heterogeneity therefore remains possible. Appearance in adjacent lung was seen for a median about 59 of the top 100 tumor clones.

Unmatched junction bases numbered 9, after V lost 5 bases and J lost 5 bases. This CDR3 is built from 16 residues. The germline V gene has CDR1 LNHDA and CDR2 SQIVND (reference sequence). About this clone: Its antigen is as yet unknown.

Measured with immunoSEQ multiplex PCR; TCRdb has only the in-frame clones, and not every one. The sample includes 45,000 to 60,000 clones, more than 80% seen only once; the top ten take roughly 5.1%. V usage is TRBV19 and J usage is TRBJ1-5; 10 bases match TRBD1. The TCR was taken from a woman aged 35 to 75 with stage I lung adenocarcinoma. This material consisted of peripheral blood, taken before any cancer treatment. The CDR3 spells CASSPLLGQGYQPQHF. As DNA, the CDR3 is TGTGCCAGTAGTCCCCTTTTGGGACAGGGGTATCAGCCCCAGCATTTT.